The rows below give T cell receptor beta chains drawn from one sample of a study of T cell responses to AZD1222 COVID-19 vaccine. Produced via immunoSEQ multiplex PCR; TCRdb's table is partial and in-frame only. The top ten hold about 4.6% of the sample, which has roughly 150,000 clones, about 90% seen once. The sequences come from peripheral blood, collected on day 0 of AZD1222 vaccination. The source of these receptors is an adult in good health. The CDR3 runs from the conserved cysteine through the conserved F or W. Fields, in order: J gene, D gene, V gene, clone size, CDR3 protein, CDR3 DNA. A D gene is named only where the DNA matches it firmly. Some rows mark clone size as missing; the rest say once, few, many or name a class of expanded clone.

>TRBJ1-1|.|TRBV19|.
CASKQGPNTEAFF
TGTGCCAGTAAGCAGGGGCCAAACACTGAAGCTTTCTTT
>TRBJ2-5|.|TRBV5-1|.
CASSTEQGLETQYF
TGCGCCAGCAGCACCGAACAGGGTCTAGAGACCCAGTACTTC
>TRBJ2-1|TRBD2|TRBV5-1|.
CASSPAEAGVYNEQFF
TGCGCCAGCAGCCCCGCGGAGGCGGGGGTCTACAATGAGCAGTTCTTC
>TRBJ2-3|.|TRBV5-4|.
CASSMRLAPDTQYF
TGTGCCAGCAGCATGAGATTGGCCCCAGATACGCAGTATTTT
>TRBJ2-3|TRBD1|TRBV6-2/TRBV6-3|.
CASSWDREQSSTDTQYF
TGTGCCAGCAGTTGGGACAGGGAGCAATCGAGCACAGATACGCAGTATTTT
>TRBJ2-1|TRBD2|TRBV7-2|.
CASSWAGTSGSNEQFF
TGTGCCAGCAGCTGGGCCGGGACTAGCGGGAGCAATGAGCAGTTCTTC
>TRBJ2-5|.|TRBV5-1|.
CASSLEPGLRIQYF
TGCGCCAGCAGCTTGGAGCCGGGACTGAGAATCCAGTACTTC
>TRBJ1-6|.|TRBV7-3|.
CASSSSGHSPLHF
TGTGCCAGCAGCTCCTCAGGGCACTCACCCCTCCACTTT
>TRBJ2-2|TRBD1|TRBV5-1|.
CASSLESGGSIGELFF
TGCGCCAGCAGCTTGGAGTCAGGGGGATCTATCGGGGAGCTGTTTTTT
>TRBJ2-2|.|TRBV28|once
CASSLETGVANTGELFF
TGTGCCAGCAGTTTGGAGACAGGCGTTGCGAACACCGGGGAGCTGTTTTTT
>TRBJ2-2|TRBD2|TRBV19|.
CASSRTSASTGELFF
TGTGCCAGTAGCCGGACTAGCGCGAGCACCGGGGAGCTGTTTTTT
>TRBJ2-7|.|TRBV4-3|.
CASSQLVSYEQYF
TGCGCCAGCAGCCAACTAGTTTCCTACGAGCAGTACTTC
>TRBJ1-5|.|TRBV7-9|.
CASSLGVQPQHF
TGTGCCAGCAGCTTAGGGGTGCAGCCCCAGCATTTT
>TRBJ2-5|.|TRBV23-1|.
CASSQCPGRRGKETQYF
TGCGCCAGCAGTCAATGCCCAGGGCGAAGGGGAAAAGAGACCCAGTACTTC
>TRBJ1-1|.|TRBV28|few
CASSQGQGRTEAFF
TGTGCCAGCAGTCAGGGGCAGGGGAGGACTGAAGCTTTCTTT
>TRBJ2-2|TRBD2|TRBV7-9|.
CASSLLLAGGPGELFF
TGTGCCAGCAGCTTATTATTAGCGGGAGGGCCCGGGGAGCTGTTTTTT
>TRBJ1-1|.|TRBV4-1|.
CASSQEATGTADTEAFF
TGCGCCAGCAGCCAAGAGGCTACAGGGACGGCGGACACTGAAGCTTTCTTT
>TRBJ1-1|TRBD1|TRBV6-5|few
CASTDGTGVEAFF
TGTGCCAGCACCGATGGGACAGGGGTTGAAGCTTTCTTT
>TRBJ2-4|.|TRBV4-1|.
CASSHPGPTAIKNIQYF
TGCGCCAGCAGCCACCCCGGGCCAACCGCTATCAAAAACATTCAGTACTTC
>TRBJ2-7|TRBD2|TRBV3-1/TRBV3-2|.
CASSQDGAGAEQYF
TGTGCCAGCAGCCAAGATGGCGCGGGAGCCGAGCAGTACTTC
>TRBJ2-7|TRBD1|TRBV5-3|once
CARSLDRGHEQYF
TGTGCCAGAAGCCTGGACAGGGGGCACGAGCAGTACTTC
>TRBJ2-7|.|TRBV6-2/TRBV6-3|.
CASSYGAATFIYEQYF
TGTGCCAGCAGTTACGGGGCAGCAACATTCATCTACGAGCAGTACTTC
>TRBJ2-7|TRBD1|TRBV5-4|.
CVSSFTGDEQYF
TGTGTCAGCAGCTTTACAGGGGACGAGCAGTACTTC
>TRBJ2-5|.|TRBV6-2/TRBV6-3|.
CASSYQETQYF
TGTGCCAGCAGTTACCAAGAGACCCAGTACTTC
>TRBJ2-3|TRBD2|TRBV13|.
CASSFRLAGNTDTQYF
TGTGCCAGCAGCTTTAGACTAGCGGGGAACACAGATACGCAGTATTTT
>TRBJ2-1|.|TRBV7-9|.
CASSLTGNEQFF
TGTGCCAGCAGCTTAACTGGCAATGAGCAGTTCTTC
>TRBJ1-6|.|TRBV30|.
CAWIPRGAISPLHF
TGTGCCTGGATCCCTAGAGGGGCCATCTCACCCCTCCACTTT